This entry describes one T cell receptor beta chain. This sample was included in a study of technical replicates of blood from a few donors. Only in-frame clones appear in the TCRdb table, and some are missing; sequencing was by immunoSEQ multiplex PCR. The sample has around 100,000 clones, roughly 96% seen once. J was trimmed by 1 base and V by 2 bases; bases with no gene match: 15. Per the germline V gene, CDR1 is SGHNT and CDR2 is YENEEA. The CDR3 sequence is 19 residues long. J is TRBJ1-1 and V is TRBV11-3; TRBD1 matches at 8 bases. Sequencing was performed on T cells isolated from PBMCs. This clonotype was obtained from a human donor in good health. The CDR3 bases are TGTGCCAGCAGCTTACAACCGTGGGGGAGGACAGGGACGAACACTGAAGCTTTCTTT. Residues: CASSLQPWGRTGTNTEAFF.